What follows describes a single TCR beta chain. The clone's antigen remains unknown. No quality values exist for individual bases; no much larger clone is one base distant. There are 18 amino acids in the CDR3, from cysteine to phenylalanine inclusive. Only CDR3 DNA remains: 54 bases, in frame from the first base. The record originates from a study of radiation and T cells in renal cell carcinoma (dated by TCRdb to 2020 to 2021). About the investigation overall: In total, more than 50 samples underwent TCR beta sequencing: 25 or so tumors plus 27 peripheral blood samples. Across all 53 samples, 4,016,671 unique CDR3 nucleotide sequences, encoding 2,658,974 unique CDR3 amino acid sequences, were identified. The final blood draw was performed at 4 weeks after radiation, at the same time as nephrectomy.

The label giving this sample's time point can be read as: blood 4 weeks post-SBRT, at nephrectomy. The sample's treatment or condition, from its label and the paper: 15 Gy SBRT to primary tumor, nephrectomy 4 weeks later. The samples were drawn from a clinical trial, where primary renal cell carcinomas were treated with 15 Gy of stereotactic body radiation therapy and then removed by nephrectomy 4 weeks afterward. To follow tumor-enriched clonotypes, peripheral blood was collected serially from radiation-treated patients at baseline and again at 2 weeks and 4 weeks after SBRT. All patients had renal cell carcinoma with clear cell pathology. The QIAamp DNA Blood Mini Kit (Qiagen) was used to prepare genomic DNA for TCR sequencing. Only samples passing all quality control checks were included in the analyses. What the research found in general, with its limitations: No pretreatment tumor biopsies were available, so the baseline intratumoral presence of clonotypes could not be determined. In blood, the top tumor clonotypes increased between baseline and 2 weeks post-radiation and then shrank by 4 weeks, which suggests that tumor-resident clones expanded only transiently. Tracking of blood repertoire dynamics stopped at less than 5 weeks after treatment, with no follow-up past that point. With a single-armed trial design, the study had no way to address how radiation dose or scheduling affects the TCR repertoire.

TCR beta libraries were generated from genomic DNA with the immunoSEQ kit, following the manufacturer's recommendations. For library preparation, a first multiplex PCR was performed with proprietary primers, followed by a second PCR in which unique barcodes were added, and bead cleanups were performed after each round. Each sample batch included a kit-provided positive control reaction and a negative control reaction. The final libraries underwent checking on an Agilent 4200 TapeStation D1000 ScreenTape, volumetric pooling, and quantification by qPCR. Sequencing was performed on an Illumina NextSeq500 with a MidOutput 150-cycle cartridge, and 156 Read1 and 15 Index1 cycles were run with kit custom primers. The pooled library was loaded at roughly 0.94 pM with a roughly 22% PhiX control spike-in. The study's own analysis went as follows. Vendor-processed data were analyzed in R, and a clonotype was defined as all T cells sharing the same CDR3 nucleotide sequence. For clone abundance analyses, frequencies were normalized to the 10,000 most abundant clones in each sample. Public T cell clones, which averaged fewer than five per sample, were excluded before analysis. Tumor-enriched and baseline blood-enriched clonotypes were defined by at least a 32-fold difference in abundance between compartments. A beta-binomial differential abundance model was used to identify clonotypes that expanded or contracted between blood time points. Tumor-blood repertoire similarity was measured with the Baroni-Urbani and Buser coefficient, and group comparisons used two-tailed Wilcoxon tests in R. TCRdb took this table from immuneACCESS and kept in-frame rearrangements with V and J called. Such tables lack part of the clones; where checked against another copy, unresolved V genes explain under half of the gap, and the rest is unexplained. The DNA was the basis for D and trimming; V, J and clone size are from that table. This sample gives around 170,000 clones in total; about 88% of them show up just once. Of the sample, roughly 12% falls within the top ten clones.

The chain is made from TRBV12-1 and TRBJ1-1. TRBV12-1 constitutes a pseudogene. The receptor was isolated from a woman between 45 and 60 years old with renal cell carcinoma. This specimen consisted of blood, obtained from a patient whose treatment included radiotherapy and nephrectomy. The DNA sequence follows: TGTGCCAGCAGCTCCAGCGTTGTGGGCCCGGGTTGGGACACTGAAGCTTTCTTT. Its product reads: CASSSSVVGPGWDTEAFF.